This TCR beta chain originates from a study of shared clonotypes between healthy human individuals. Study as a whole: Per-donor plates numbered three CD4 naive, three CD4 memory, two CD8 naive and one CD8 memory.

General study results and limits: There were few donors, and this limited the genetic and exposure-history diversity represented. Naive CD4 clonotypes were shared across several donors at roughly 5.3%.

Note on this clone: Antigen: not known.

The CDR3 length is 15 residues. Clones were sequenced by immunoSEQ multiplex PCR, and TCRdb holds only the in-frame ones, with some missing. Here the sample spans around 2.5 million clones, 93% being singletons. The TCR comes from a man aged 18 to 30 in good health. Some clones in this sample may be carry-over from other donors' samples. Sequencing used naive CD4+ T cells from PBMCs. Subset meaning: CD45RA+ positively selected. The chain employs TRBV21-1 and TRBJ2-1; TRBD2 reflects the table's D call only, with no check against the DNA. TRBV21-1 is noted as a pseudogene. The CDR3 DNA reads as TGTGCCAGCAGCAAAGGGTCGGAGGGTTGCACTGAGCAGTTCTTC. It codes for CASSKGSEGCTEQFF.